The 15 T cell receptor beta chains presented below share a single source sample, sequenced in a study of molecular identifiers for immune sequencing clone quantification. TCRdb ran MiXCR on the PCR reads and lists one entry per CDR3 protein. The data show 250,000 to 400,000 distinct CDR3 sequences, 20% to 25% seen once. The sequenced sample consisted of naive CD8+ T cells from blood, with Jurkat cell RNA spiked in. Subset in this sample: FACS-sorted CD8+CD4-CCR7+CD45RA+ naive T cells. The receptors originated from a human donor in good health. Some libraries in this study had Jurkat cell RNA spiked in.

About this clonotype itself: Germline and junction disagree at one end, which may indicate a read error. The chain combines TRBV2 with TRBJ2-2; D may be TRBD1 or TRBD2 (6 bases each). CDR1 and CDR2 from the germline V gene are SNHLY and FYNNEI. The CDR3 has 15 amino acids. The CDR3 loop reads CASLLPTGNTGGLFF. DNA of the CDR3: TGTGCCAGCCTACTACCGACAGGCAACACCGGGGGGCTGTTTTTT.

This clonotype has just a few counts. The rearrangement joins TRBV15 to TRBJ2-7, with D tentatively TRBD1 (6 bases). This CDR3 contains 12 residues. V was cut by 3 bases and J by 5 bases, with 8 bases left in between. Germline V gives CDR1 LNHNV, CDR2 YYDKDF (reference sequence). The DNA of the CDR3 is TGTGCCACCAGCAGGAACAGGGACGAGCAGTACTTC. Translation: CATSRNRDEQYF.

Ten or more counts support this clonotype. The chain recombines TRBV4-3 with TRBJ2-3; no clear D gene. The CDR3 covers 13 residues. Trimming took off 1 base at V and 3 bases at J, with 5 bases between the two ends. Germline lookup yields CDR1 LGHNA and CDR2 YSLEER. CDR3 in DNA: TGCGCCAGCAGCCAAGCGACGACAGATACGCAGTATTTT. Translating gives CASSQATTDTQYF.

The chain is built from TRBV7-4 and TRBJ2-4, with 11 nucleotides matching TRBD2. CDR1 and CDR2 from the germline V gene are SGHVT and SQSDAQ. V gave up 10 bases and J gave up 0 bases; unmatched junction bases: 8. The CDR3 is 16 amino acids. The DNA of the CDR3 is TGTGCCAACGTCGGGACTAGCGGATTAGCCAAAAACATTCAGTACTTC. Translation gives CANVGTSGLAKNIQYF. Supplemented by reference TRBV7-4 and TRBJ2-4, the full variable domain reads GAGVSQSPRYKVAKRGRDVALRCDSISGHVTLYWYRQTLGQGSEVLTYSQSDAQRDKSGRPSGRFSAERPERSVSTLKIQRTEQGDSAVYLCANVGTSGLAKNIQYFGAGTRLSVL.

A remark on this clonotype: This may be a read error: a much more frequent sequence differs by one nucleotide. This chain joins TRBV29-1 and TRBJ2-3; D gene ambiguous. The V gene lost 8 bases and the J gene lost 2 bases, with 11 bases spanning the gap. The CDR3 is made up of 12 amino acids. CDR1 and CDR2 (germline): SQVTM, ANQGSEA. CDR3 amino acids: CSIVAATDTQYF. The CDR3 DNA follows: TGCAGCATTGTTGCGGCCACAGATACGCAGTATTTT.

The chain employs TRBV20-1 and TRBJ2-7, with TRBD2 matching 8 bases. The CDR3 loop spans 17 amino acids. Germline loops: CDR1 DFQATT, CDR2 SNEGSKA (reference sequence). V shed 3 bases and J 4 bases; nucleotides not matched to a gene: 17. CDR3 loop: CSASDAGGPDVVYEQYF. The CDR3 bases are TGCAGTGCTAGTGACGCGGGAGGCCCCGACGTAGTTTACGAGCAGTACTTC.

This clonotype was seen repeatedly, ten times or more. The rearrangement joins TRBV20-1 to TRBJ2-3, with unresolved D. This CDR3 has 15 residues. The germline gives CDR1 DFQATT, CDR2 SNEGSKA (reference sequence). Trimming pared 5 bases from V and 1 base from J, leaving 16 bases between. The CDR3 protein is CSADQLLAGTDTQYF. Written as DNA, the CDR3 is TGCAGTGCTGACCAACTTCTTGCAGGCACAGATACGCAGTATTTT.

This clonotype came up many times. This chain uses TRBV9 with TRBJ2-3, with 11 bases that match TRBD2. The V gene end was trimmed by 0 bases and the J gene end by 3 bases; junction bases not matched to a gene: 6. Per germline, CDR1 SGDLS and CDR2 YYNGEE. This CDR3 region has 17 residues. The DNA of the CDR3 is TGTGCCAGCAGCGTAGGTGTAGCGGGAGGGCCTACAGATACGCAGTATTTT. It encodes CASSVGVAGGPTDTQYF.

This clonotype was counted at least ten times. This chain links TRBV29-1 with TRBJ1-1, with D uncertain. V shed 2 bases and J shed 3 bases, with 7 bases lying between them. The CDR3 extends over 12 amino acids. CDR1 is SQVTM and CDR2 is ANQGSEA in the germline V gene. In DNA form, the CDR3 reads TGCAGCGTTGAAACAGCGGACACTGAAGCTTTCTTT. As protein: CSVETADTEAFF.

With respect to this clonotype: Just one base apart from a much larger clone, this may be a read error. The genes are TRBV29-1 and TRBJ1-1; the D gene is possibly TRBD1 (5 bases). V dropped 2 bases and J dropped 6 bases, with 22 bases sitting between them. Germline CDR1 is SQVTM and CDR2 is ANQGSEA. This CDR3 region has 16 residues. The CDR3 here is CSVEPRSRGKMAEAFF. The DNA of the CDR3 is TGCAGCGTTGAACCGAGGTCCCGGGGGAAAATGGCTGAAGCTTTCTTT.

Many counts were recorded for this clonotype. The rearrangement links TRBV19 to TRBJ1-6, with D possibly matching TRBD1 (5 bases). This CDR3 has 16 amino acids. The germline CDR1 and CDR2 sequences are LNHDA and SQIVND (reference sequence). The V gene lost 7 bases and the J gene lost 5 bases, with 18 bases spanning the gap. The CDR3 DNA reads TGTGCCAGTATGGGATTTCCGACAGCAAATAATTCACCCCTCCACTTT. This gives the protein CASMGFPTANNSPLHF.

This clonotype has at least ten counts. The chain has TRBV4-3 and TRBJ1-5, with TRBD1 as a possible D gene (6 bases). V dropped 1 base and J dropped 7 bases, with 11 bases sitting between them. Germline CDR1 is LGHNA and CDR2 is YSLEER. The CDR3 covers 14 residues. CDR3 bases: TGCGCCAGCAGCCAAGGGACAGCACACCAGCCCCAGCATTTT. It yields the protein CASSQGTAHQPQHF.

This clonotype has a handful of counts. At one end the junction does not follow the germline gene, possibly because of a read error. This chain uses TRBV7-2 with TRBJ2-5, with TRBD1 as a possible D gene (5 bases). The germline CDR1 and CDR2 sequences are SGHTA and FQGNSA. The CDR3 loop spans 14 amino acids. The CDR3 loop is CASSPDSDQETQHF. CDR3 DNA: TGTGCCAGCAGCCCAGACAGCGATCAAGAGACCCAGCACTTC.

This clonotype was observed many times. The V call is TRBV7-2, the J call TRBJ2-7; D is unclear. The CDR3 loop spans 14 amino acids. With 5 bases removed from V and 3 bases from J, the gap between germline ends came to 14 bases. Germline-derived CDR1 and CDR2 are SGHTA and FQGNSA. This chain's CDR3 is CASSPIGDSYEQYF. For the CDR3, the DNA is TGTGCCAGCAGCCCGATTGGGGATAGCTACGAGCAGTACTTC.

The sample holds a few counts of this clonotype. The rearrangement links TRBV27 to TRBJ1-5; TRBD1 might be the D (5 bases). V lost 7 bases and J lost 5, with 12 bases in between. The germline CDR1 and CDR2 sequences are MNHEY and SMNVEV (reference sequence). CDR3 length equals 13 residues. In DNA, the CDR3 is TGTGCCAGCAAATGGGGGGGAGATCAGCCCCAGCATTTT. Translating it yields CASKWGGDQPQHF.